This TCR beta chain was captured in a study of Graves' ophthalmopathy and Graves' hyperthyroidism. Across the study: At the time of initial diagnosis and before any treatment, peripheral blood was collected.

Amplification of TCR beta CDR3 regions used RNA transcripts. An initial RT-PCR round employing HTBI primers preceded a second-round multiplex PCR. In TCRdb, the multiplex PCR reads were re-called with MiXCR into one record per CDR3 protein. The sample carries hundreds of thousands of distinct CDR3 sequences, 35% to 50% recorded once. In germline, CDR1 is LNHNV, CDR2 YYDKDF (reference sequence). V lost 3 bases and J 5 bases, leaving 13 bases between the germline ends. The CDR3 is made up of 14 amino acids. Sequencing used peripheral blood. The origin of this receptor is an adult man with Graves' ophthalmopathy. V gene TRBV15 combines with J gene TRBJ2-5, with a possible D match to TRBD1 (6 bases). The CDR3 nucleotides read TGTGCCACCAGCAGTTTTGGGCAGGGGGAGACCCAGTACTTC. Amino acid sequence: CATSSFGQGETQYF.